These 8 T cell receptor beta chains came from one sample sequenced in a study of post-analysis software for immune sequencing data (dated by TCRdb to the mid-2010s). What the study reported, not specific to this receptor: Significantly higher frequencies in patients than in controls were found for roughly 5 TRBV segments, including TRBV5-6, TRBV5-1 and TRBV20-1.

Libraries were made using PCR. The instrument was an Illumina HiSeq 2500. Unique molecular identifiers were incorporated into TCR beta cDNA libraries to reduce PCR and sequencing biases. The public sequencing data were trimmed at Q25 with fastp and processed into clonotypes with MiXCR by TCRdb, which kept only in-frame beta chains. A single entry per CDR3 protein holds the most common genes and DNA from its merged rows. This sample is represented by roughly 540,000 distinct CDR3 sequences; around a third of them were singletons. The ten largest clones capture 6% of the sample. The antigens of these receptors remain unknown. Sequenced: blood. These receptors originate from a girl younger than 18 with multiple sclerosis.

The chain combines TRBV2 with TRBJ2-7, with 8 bases aligning to TRBD1. Germline V gene lookup returns CDR1 SNHLY and CDR2 FYNNEI. The CDR3 is 16 amino acids. The ends lost 3 bases at V and 1 base at J; junction bases unmatched: 8. DNA of the CDR3: TGTGCCAGCAGTGATTCCGGGACAGGAACTTCCTACGAGCAGTACTTC. This codes for CASSDSGTGTSYEQYF. Supplemented by reference TRBV2 and TRBJ2-7, the full variable domain reads EPEVTQTPSHQVTQMGQEVILRCVPISNHLYFYWYRQILGQKVEFLVSFYNNEISEKSEIFDDQFSVERPDGSNFTLKIRSTKLEDSAMYFCASSDSGTGTSYEQYFGPGTRLTVT.

This clonotype has just a few counts. The rearrangement uses TRBV15 and TRBJ2-1; either TRBD1 or TRBD2 may fit D (6 bases each). Deletions cut 0 bases from V and 6 bases from J, with 15 bases between. Looked up from germline, CDR1 is LNHNV and CDR2 is YYDKDF (reference sequence). The CDR3 runs 16 residues. The CDR3 spells CATSRDLGGVVNEQFF. The DNA of the CDR3 is TGTGCCACCAGCAGAGATCTGGGGGGCGTTGTCAATGAGCAGTTCTTC.

This clonotype showed up just a few times. CDR3 bases: TGTGCCAGCAGCCCCGGCGGTGGGCTGTTTTTT. Its translation is CASSPGGGLFF. The gene calls are TRBV12-3 or TRBV12-4 and TRBJ1-4; D is unclear. This CDR3 region has 11 residues. The V gene lost 6 bases and the J gene lost 14 bases, with 13 bases spanning the gap.

In this sample, this clonotype turned up a few times. The V call is TRBV27, the J call TRBJ2-1, with 15 bases that match TRBD2. This CDR3 has 16 residues. The V and J ends lost 5 bases and 6 bases, in that order; junction bases with no gene match: 5. The V gene's germline CDR1 is MNHEY and CDR2 SMNVEV (reference sequence). DNA of the CDR3: TGTGCCAGCAGTGGGACTAGCGGGGGGACTGGCAATGAGCAGTTCTTC. This encodes CASSGTSGGTGNEQFF.

The J gene is TRBJ1-1, the V gene TRBV11-2; no definite D call. The CDR3 is 15 amino acids. V lost 1 base and J 0 bases, leaving 9 bases between the germline ends. CDR1 is SGHAT, CDR2 FQNNGV, per germline. The CDR3 DNA reads as TGTGCCAGCAGCTTAGGTGCGATAATGAACACTGAAGCTTTCTTT. Translation gives CASSLGAIMNTEAFF.

The V call is TRBV21-1, the J call TRBJ1-6; TRBD1 was called by the table and not checked on the DNA. TRBV21-1 is a pseudogene. The length of the CDR3 is 18 residues. The CDR3 here is CANTLRDRAIAYNSPLHF. CDR3 DNA: TGTGCCAATACTCTTAGGGACAGGGCGATCGCCTATAATTCACCCCTCCACTTT.

V usage is TRBV3-1 and J usage is TRBJ1-2; TRBD1 matches 7 bases. The V and J ends lost 0 bases and 5 bases, in that order; junction bases with no gene match: 9. This CDR3 region has 16 residues. The V gene's germline CDR1 is LGHDT and CDR2 YNNKEL (reference sequence). As DNA, the CDR3 is TGTGCCAGCAGCCAAGATTTGATGACAGGGACTTATGGCTACACCTTC. This gives the protein CASSQDLMTGTYGYTF.

This clonotype has only a few counts. CDR3: CSAQKTGGSEAFF. Written as DNA, the CDR3 is TGCAGTGCTCAAAAAACAGGGGGCTCTGAAGCTTTCTTT. The chain couples TRBV20-1 to TRBJ1-1, with 9 bases identical to TRBD1. Germline V gives CDR1 DFQATT, CDR2 SNEGSKA (reference sequence). J gave up 6 bases and V 5 bases, and 7 bases lay outside the gene matches. The CDR3 has 13 amino acids.